This section outlines one T cell receptor (beta chain) sequence together with its context. The CDR3 totals 13 residues. Germline V gene lookup returns CDR1 MNHEY and CDR2 SVGAGI. The V and J ends lost 4 bases and 7 bases respectively, with 11 bases between them. MiXCR, applied by TCRdb to the RT-PCR reads, yields one record per CDR3 protein. The sample has some 20,000 distinct CDR3 sequences; about 30% are singletons. These data are taken from a study of patients and donors after allogeneic stem cell transplantation. Input material: blood, either unsorted or a sorted T cell fraction (not recorded which). This sequence originates from a human donor who was either an allogeneic HSCT recipient or a stem cell or donor lymphocyte infusion donor (not recorded which). It is not recorded whose cells these are; they may come from a transplant donor. V is TRBV6-5 and J is TRBJ2-1, with D hard to call. The CDR3 loop is CASSSNWVNEQFF. The CDR3 region has the DNA TGTGCCAGCAGTTCAAACTGGGTAAATGAGCAGTTCTTC.